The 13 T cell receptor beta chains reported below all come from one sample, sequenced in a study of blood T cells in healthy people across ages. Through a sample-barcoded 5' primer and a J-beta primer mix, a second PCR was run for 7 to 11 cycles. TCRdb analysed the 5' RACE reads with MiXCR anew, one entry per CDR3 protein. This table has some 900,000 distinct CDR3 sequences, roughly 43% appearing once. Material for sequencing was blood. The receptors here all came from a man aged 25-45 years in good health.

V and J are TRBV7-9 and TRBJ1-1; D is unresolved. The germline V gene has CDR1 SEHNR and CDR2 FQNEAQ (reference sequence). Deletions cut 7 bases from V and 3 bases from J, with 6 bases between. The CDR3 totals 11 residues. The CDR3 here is CASTWDTEAFF. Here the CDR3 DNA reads TGTGCCAGCACGTGGGACACTGAAGCTTTCTTT.

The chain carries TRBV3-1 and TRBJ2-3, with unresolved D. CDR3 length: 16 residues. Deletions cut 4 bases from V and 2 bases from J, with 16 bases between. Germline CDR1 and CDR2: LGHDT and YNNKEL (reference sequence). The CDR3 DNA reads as TGTGCCAGCAGCCGTAAGGTATCCTTACCCACAGATACGCAGTATTTT. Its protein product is CASSRKVSLPTDTQYF.

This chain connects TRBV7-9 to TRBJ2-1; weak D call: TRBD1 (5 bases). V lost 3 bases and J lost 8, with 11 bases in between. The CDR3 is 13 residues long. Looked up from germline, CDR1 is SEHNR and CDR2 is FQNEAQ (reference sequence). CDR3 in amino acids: CASSFLTDDEQFF. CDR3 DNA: TGTGCCAGCAGCTTCCTGACAGACGATGAGCAGTTCTTC.

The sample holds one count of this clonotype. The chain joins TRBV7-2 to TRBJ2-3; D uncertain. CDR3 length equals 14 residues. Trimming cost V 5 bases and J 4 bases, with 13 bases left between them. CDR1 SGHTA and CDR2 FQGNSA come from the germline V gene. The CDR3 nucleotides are TGTGCCAGCAGCCTCAACGCATCCCCAGATACGCAGTATTTT. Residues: CASSLNASPDTQYF.

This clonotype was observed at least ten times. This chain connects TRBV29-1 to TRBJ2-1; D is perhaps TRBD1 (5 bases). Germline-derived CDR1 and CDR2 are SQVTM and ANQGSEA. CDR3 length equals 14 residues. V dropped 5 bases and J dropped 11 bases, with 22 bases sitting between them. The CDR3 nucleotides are TGCAGCGTTCGAAGGTTGACAGCCCGAAATCAGCAGTTCTTC. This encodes CSVRRLTARNQQFF.

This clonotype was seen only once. DNA of the CDR3: TGTGCCAGCAGTGAAGCTGGGACAGGGGGTTATGAGCAGTTCTTC. Its translation: CASSEAGTGGYEQFF. The chain employs TRBV6-1 and TRBJ2-1; 11 positions match TRBD1. The germline V gene has CDR1 MNHNS and CDR2 SASEGT. With V trimmed by 0 bases and J by 8 bases, 3 bases remained unmatched. There are 15 residues in the CDR3.

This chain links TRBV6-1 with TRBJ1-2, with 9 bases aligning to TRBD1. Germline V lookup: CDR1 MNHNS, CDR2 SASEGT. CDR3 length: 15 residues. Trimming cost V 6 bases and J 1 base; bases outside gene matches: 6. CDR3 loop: CASSAATGGNYGYTF. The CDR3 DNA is TGTGCCAGCAGCGCTGCGACAGGGGGTAACTATGGCTACACCTTC.

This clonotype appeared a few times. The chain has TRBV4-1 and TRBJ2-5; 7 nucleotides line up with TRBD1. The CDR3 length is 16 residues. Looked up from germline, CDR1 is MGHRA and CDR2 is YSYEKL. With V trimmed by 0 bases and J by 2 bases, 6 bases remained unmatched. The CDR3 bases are TGCGCCAGCAGCCAAGAATCTGGGACAGCACAAGAGACCCAGTACTTC. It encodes CASSQESGTAQETQYF.

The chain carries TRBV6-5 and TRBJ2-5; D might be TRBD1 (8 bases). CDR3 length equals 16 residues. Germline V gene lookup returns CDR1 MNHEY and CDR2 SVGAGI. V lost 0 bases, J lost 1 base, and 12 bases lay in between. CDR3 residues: CASSYSTGEGQETQYF. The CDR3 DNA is TGTGCCAGCAGTTACTCGACAGGGGAGGGCCAAGAGACCCAGTACTTC.

CDR3 protein: CASSPHTGDTGETQYF. The CDR3 region has the DNA TGTGCCAGCAGCCCACATACAGGGGACACTGGGGAGACCCAGTACTTC. This sequence joins TRBV9 and TRBJ2-5, with TRBD1 matching 7 bases. From germline, CDR1 is SGDLS and CDR2 YYNGEE. This CDR3 comprises 16 residues. With V trimmed by 4 bases and J by 5 bases, 14 bases remained unmatched.

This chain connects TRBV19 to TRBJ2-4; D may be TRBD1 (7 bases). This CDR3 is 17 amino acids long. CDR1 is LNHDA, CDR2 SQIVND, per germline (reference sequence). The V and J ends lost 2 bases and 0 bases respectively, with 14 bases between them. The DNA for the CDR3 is TGTGCCAGTAGTATAAGTGCAGGGGGACTAGCCAAAAACATTCAGTACTTC. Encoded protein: CASSISAGGLAKNIQYF. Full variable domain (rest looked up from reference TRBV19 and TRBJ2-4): DGGITQSPKYLFRKEGQNVTLSCEQNLNHDAMYWYRQDPGQGLRLIYYSQIVNDFQKGDIAEGYSVSREKKESFPLTVTSAQKNPTAFYLCASSISAGGLAKNIQYFGAGTRLSVL.

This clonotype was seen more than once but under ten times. The CDR3 DNA sequence: TGTGCCAGCAGCCAAGATCTCCAGGGGTACTACGAGCAGTACTTC. Its protein is CASSQDLQGYYEQYF. The chain combines TRBV4-2 with TRBJ2-4, with D perhaps TRBD1 (6 bases). The J call may be faulty, since TRBJ2-7 better matches the DNA end. CDR1 and CDR2 from the germline V gene are LGHNA and YNFKEQ. The CDR3 is made up of 15 amino acids.

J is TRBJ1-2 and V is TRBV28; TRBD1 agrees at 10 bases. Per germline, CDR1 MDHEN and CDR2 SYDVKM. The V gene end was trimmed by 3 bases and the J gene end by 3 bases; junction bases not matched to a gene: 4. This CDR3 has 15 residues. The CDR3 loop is CASSFWTGGDYGYTF. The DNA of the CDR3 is TGTGCCAGCAGTTTTTGGACAGGGGGGGACTATGGCTACACCTTC.